This entry concerns a single TCR beta chain. The record originates from a study of T-cell reconstitution after alpha-beta-depleted transplantation in children. CDR1 SGHTA and CDR2 FQGNSA come from the germline V gene. This CDR3 is built from 15 residues. Trimming pared 5 bases from V and 0 bases from J, leaving 12 bases between. Unique molecular identifiers featured in how the TCRbeta library was prepared. TCRdb processed the PCR reads anew with MiXCR; each CDR3 protein has one entry. The sample records 200,000 to 250,000 distinct CDR3 sequences, approximately 12% being singletons. The V and J genes are TRBV7-2 and TRBJ2-3, with TRBD2 as a possible D gene (7 bases). The specimen comprised PBMCs from the stem cell graft donor, sampled from the stem cell graft. This clonotype was obtained from a human donor who donated a stem cell graft to a child with acute lymphoblastic leukemia. CDR3 sequence (DNA): TGTGCCAGCAGCAGGGGGGGGACTAGCACAGATACGCAGTATTTT. Its protein is CASSRGGTSTDTQYF. The complete variable domain, with remaining parts taken from reference TRBV7-2 and TRBJ2-3, reads GAGVSQSPSNKVTEKGKDVELRCDPISGHTALYWYRQSLGQGLEFLIYFQGNSAPDKSGLPSDRFSAERTGGSVSTLTIQRTQQEDSAVYLCASSRGGTSTDTQYFGPGTRLTVL.